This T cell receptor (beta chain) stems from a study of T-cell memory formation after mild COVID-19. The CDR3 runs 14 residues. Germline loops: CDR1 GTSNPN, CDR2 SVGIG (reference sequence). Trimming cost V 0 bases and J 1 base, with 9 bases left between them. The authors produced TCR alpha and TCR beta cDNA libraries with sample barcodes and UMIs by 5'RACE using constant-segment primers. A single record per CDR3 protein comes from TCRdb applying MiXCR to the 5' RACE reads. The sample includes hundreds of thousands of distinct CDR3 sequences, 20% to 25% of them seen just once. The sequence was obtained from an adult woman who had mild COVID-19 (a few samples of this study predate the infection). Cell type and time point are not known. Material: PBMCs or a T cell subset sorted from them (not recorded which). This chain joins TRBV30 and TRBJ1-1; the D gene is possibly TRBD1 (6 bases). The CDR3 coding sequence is TGTGCCTGGAGTGTCGGACAGTGGAACACTGAAGCTTTCTTT. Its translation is CAWSVGQWNTEAFF.